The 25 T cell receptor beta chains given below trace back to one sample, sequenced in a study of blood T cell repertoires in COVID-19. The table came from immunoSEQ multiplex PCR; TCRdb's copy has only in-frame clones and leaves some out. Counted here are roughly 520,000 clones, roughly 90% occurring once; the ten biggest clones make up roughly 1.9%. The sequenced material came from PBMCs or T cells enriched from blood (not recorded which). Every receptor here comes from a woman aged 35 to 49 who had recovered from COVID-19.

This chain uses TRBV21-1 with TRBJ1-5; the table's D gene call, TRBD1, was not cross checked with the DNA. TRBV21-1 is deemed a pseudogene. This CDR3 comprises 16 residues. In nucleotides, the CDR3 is TGTGCCAGCAGTTCAGGGTGGATAGCAGGCAATCAGCCCCAGCATTTT. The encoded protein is CASSSGWIAGNQPQHF.

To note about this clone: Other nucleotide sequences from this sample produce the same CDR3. The CDR3 DNA reads as TGTGCCAGCAGCCTGACAGGGAGCAATCAGCCCCAGCATTTT. Encoded protein: CASSLTGSNQPQHF. The rearrangement joins TRBV7-9 to TRBJ1-5, with 7 bases matching TRBD1. The germline V gene has CDR1 SEHNR and CDR2 FQNEAQ (reference sequence). This CDR3 is built from 14 residues. V dropped 5 bases and J dropped 1; count of bases not matched to a gene: 2.

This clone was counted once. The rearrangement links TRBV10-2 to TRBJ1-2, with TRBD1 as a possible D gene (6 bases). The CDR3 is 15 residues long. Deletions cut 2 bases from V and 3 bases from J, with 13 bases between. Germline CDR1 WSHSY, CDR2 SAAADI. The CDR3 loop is CASSEPVRGDYGYTF. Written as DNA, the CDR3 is TGCGCCAGCAGTGAGCCAGTCAGGGGCGACTATGGCTACACCTTC.

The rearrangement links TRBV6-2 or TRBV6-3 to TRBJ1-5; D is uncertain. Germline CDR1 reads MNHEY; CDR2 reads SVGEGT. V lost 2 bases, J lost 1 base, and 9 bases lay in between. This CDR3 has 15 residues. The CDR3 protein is CASSYEGRSNQPQHF. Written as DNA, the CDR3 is TGTGCCAGCAGTTACGAGGGTAGGAGCAATCAGCCCCAGCATTTT.

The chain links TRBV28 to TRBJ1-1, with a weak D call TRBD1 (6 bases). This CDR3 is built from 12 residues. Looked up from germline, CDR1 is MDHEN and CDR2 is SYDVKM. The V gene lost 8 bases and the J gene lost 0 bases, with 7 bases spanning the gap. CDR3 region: CASSGVNTEAFF. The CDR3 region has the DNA TGTGCCAGCTCAGGGGTGAACACTGAAGCTTTCTTT.

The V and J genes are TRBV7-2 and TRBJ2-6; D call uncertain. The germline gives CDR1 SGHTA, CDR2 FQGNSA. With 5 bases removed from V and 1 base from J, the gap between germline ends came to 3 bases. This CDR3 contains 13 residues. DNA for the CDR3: TGTGCCAGCAGCCAGTCTGGGGCCAACGTCCTGACTTTC. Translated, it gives CASSQSGANVLTF.

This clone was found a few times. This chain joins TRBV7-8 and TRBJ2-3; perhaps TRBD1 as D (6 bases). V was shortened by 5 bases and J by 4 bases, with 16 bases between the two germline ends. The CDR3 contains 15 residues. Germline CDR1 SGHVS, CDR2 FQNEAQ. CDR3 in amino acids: CASSQRQDFSDTQYF. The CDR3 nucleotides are TGTGCCAGCAGCCAGCGACAGGATTTTTCAGATACGCAGTATTTT.

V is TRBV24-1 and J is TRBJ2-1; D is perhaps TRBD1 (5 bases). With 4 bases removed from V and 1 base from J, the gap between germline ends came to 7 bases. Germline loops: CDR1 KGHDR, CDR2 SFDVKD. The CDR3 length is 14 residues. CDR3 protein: CATSDRTSYNEQFF. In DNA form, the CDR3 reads TGTGCCACCAGTGACCGGACATCCTACAATGAGCAGTTCTTC.

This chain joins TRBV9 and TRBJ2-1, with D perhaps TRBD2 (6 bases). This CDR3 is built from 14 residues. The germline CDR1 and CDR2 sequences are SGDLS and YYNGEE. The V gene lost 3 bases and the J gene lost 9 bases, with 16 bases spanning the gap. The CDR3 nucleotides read TGTGCCAGCAGCGCACGACTAGTTCCCCTTGAGCAGTTCTTC. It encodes CASSARLVPLEQFF.

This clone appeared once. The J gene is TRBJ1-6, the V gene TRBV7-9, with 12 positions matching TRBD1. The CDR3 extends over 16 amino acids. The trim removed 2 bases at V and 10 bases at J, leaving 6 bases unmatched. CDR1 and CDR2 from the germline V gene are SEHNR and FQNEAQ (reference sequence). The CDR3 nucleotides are TGTGCCAGCAGCTTACCGGGACAGGGGGCAGGATCACCCCTCCACTTT. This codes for CASSLPGQGAGSPLHF.

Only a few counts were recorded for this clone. CDR3 loop: CASSILGYGYTF. The CDR3 DNA follows: TGTGCCAGTAGTATCCTCGGCTATGGCTACACCTTC. J is TRBJ1-2 and V is TRBV19; no reliable D call. This CDR3 spans 12 amino acids. Germline CDR1 is LNHDA and CDR2 is SQIVND (reference sequence). The germline V and J ends were trimmed by 3 bases and 4 bases, with 6 bases remaining between them.

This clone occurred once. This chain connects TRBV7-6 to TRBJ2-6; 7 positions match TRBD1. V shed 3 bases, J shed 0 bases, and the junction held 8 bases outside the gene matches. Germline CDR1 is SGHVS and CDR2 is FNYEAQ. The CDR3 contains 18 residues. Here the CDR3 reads CASSLRGTVSSGANVLTF. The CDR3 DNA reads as TGTGCCAGCAGCTTGAGGGGGACAGTGAGCTCTGGGGCCAACGTCCTGACTTTC.

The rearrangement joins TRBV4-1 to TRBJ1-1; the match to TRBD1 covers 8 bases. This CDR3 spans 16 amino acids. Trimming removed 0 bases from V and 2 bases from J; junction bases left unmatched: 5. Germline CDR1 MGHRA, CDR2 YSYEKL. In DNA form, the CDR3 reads TGCGCCAGCAGCCAAGACCCAGGGGGCGGAAACACTGAAGCTTTCTTT. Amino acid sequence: CASSQDPGGGNTEAFF.

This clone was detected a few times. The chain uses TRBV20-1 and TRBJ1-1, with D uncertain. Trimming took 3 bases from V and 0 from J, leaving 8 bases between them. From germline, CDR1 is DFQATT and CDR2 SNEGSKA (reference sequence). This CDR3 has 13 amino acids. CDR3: CSASVAVNTEAFF. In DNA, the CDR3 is TGCAGTGCTAGTGTGGCGGTGAACACTGAAGCTTTCTTT.

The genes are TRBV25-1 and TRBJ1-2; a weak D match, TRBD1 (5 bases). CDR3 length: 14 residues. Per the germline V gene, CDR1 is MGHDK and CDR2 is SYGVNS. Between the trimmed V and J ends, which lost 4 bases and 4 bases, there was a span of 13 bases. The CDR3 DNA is TGTGCCAGCAGTGGAACAGGTCTTAGCTATGGCTACACCTTC. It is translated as CASSGTGLSYGYTF.

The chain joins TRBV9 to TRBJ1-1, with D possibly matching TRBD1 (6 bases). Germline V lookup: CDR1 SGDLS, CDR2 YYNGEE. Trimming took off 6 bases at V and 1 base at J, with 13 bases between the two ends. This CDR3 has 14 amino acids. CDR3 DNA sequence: TGTGCCAGCAACCAGGGACAAGGGAACACTGAAGCTTTCTTT. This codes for CASNQGQGNTEAFF. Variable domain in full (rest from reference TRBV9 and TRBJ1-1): DSGVTQTPKHLITATGQRVTLRCSPRSGDLSVYWYQQSLDQGLQFLIQYYNGEERAKGNILERFSAQQFPDLHSELNLSSLELGDSALYFCASNQGQGNTEAFFGQGTRLTVV.

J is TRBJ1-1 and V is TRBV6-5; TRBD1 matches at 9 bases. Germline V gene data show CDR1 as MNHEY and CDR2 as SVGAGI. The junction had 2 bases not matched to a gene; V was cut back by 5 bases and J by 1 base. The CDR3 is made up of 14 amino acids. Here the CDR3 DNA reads TGTGCCAGCAGTCAACAGGGGGCGAACACTGAAGCTTTCTTT. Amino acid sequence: CASSQQGANTEAFF.

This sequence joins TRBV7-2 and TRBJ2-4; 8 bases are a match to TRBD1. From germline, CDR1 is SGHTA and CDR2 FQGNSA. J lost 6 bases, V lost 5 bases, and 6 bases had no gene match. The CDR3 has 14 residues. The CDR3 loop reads CASSTPGGGNIQYF. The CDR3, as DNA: TGTGCCAGCAGCACTCCAGGGGGCGGAAACATTCAGTACTTC.

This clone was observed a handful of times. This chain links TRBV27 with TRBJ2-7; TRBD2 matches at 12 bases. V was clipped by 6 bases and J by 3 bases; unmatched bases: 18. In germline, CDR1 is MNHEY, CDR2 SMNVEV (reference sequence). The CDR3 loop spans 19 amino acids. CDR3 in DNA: TGTGCCAGCAGAGCCTACAGGGGGCGACTAGCGGGAGTTAGCTACGAGCAGTACTTC. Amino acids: CASRAYRGRLAGVSYEQYF.

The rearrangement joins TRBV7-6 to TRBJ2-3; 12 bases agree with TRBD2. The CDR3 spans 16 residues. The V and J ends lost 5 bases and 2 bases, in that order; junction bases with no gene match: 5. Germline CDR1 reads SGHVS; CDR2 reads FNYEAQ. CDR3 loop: CASSRTSGTFTDTQYF. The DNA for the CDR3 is TGTGCCAGCAGCCGGACTAGCGGGACTTTCACAGATACGCAGTATTTT.

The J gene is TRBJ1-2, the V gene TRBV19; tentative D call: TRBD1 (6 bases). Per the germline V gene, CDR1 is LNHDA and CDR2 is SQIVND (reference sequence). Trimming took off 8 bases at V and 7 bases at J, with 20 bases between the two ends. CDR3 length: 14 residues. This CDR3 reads CASFTGFGFGGYTF. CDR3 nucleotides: TGTGCCAGTTTCACAGGGTTTGGCTTCGGTGGCTACACCTTC.

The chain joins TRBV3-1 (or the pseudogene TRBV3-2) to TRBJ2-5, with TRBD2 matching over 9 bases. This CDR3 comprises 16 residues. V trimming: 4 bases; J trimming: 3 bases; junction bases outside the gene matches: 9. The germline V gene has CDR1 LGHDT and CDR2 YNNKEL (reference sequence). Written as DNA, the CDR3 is TGTGCCAGCAGCCCTCAAAAAAGACTAGCGGAAGAGACCCAGTACTTC. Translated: CASSPQKRLAEETQYF.

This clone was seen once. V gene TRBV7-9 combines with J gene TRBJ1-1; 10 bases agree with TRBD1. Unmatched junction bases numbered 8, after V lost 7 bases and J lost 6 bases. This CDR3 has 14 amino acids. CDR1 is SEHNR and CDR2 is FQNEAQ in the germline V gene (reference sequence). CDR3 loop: CASTLDRGRAEAFF. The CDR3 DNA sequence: TGTGCCAGCACCCTAGACAGGGGGCGAGCTGAAGCTTTCTTT.

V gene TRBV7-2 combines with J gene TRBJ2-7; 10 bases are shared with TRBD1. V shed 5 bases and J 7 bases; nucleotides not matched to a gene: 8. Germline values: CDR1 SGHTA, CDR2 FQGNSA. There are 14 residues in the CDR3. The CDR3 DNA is TGTGCCAGCAGCCTTGGACAGGGGGGGATGGAGCAGTACTTC. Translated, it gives CASSLGQGGMEQYF.

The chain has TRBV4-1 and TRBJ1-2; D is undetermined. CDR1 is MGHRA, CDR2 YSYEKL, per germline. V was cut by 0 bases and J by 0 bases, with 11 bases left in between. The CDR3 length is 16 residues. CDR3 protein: CASSQDPLAANYGYTF. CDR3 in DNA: TGCGCCAGCAGCCAAGACCCTTTGGCTGCTAACTATGGCTACACCTTC.